The 24 T cell receptor beta chains reported below all come from one sample, sequenced in a study of cytomegalovirus exposure and HLA in healthy donors. This PCR relied on a set of 60 Vbeta primers and 13 Jbeta primers. Generated by immunoSEQ multiplex PCR, the TCRdb table keeps only in-frame clones and is missing some. Of roughly 140,000 clones listed, about 75% are singletons. The sample was PBMCs. These receptor sequences come from a man between 18 and 35 years old in good health and CMV-seronegative.

This clone was seen a handful of times. The DNA of the CDR3 is TGCGCCAGCAGCTTGGGTCAGGGGAGTGAAAAACTGTTTTTT. Translation: CASSLGQGSEKLFF. The V gene is TRBV5-1, the J gene TRBJ1-4, with TRBD1 as a possible D gene (6 bases). Germline V CDR1 and CDR2: SGHRS, YFSETQ. The CDR3 runs 14 residues. The V and J ends lost 0 bases and 7 bases respectively, with 10 bases between them.

Points on this clone: The sample carries other DNA sequences with the same CDR3. The V and J genes are TRBV18 and TRBJ2-5; the D gene is possibly TRBD1 (6 bases). CDR1 and CDR2 from the germline V gene are KGHSH and LQKENI. The CDR3 length is 13 residues. The V end was cut by 3 bases, the J end by 3 bases, with 8 bases between. This chain's CDR3 is CASSPPGEETQYF. In DNA form, the CDR3 reads TGTGCCAGCTCACCTCCAGGGGAAGAGACCCAGTACTTC.

This rearrangement joins TRBV28 to TRBJ2-5, with D tentatively TRBD2 (6 bases). The CDR3 is 13 residues long. V dropped 5 bases and J dropped 5 bases, with 12 bases sitting between them. CDR1 is MDHEN, CDR2 SYDVKM, per germline. CDR3 nucleotide sequence: TGTGCCAGCAGTCGGCCACGGGGGGAGACCCAGTACTTC. Protein sequence: CASSRPRGETQYF.

The V call is TRBV10-1, the J call TRBJ2-1, with 15 nucleotides matching TRBD2. Trimming at V came to 4 bases and at J to 1 base, leaving 8 bases not matched to a gene. Germline loops: CDR1 WNHNN, CDR2 SYGVQD (reference sequence). CDR3 length: 19 amino acids. The chain's CDR3 is CASSAGTSGRSLSYNEQFF. The CDR3 region has the DNA TGCGCCAGCAGTGCAGGGACTAGCGGGAGGTCCCTTTCCTACAATGAGCAGTTCTTC.

About this clone itself: The sample holds other DNA sequences that translate to the same CDR3. The chain has TRBV6-4 and TRBJ2-1, with TRBD2 identical over 8 bases. The CDR3 runs 15 residues. Per germline, CDR1 MRHNA and CDR2 SNTAGT. The trim removed 6 bases at V and 0 bases at J, leaving 4 bases unmatched. Here the CDR3 DNA reads TGTGCCAGCAGCCCCCTAGCGGGCTCCTACAATGAGCAGTTCTTC. Residues: CASSPLAGSYNEQFF.

This rearrangement joins TRBV27 to TRBJ2-1, with 11 positions matching TRBD2. The CDR3 covers 16 residues. Germline-derived CDR1 and CDR2 are MNHEY and SMNVEV (reference sequence). Germline trimming cut 5 bases from V and 2 bases from J; bases unmatched to any gene: 5. CDR3 nucleotide sequence: TGTGCCAGCAGTACCTGGACTAGCGGGCCCTACAATGAGCAGTTCTTC. This translates into CASSTWTSGPYNEQFF.

This chain uses TRBV5-1 with TRBJ2-1, with TRBD1 matching over 8 bases. V gave up 7 bases and J gave up 7 bases; unmatched junction bases: 1. The germline V gene has CDR1 SGHRS and CDR2 YFSETQ. The CDR3 loop spans 11 amino acids. CDR3 nucleotides: TGCGCCAGCCGGACAGGGAATGAGCAGTTCTTC. This gives the protein CASRTGNEQFF. Complete variable domain (other parts from reference TRBV5-1 and TRBJ2-1): KAGVTQTPRYLIKTRGQQVTLSCSPISGHRSVSWYQQTPGQGLQFLFEYFSETQRNKGNFPGRFSGRQFSNSRSEMNVSTLELGDSALYLCASRTGNEQFFGPGTRLTVL.

The CDR3 nucleotides are TGTGCCAGCAGTTTATCGTCGGGGCAGGGCGGGGGTCAGCCCCAGCATTTT. This translates into CASSLSSGQGGGQPQHF. The chain links TRBV27 to TRBJ1-5, with D perhaps TRBD1 (5 bases). Trimming removed 0 bases at V and 6 bases at J, with 18 bases between. The CDR3 is made up of 17 amino acids. Germline V gene data show CDR1 as MNHEY and CDR2 as SMNVEV (reference sequence).

The rearrangement joins TRBV18 to TRBJ1-3; D is possibly TRBD1 (6 bases). Deletions cut 1 base from V and 3 bases from J, with 10 bases between. Germline V gene sequence: CDR1 KGHSH, CDR2 LQKENI. This CDR3 has 15 amino acids. CDR3 in DNA: TGTGCCAGCTCACCACAAAGGGACATTGGAAACACCATATATTTT. It yields the protein CASSPQRDIGNTIYF.

The chain has TRBV5-1 and TRBJ2-2, with 8 bases fitting TRBD1. The CDR3 contains 15 residues. Looked up from germline, CDR1 is SGHRS and CDR2 is YFSETQ. Trimming removed 4 bases from V and 6 bases from J; junction bases left unmatched: 8. The CDR3 loop is CASSPTSTGAGELFF. The CDR3 nucleotides are TGCGCCAGCAGCCCTACCTCGACAGGGGCCGGGGAGCTGTTTTTT.

The rearrangement links TRBV4-3 to TRBJ1-2, with D perhaps TRBD1 (6 bases). Deletions cut 3 bases from V and 5 bases from J, with 19 bases between. The CDR3 extends over 16 amino acids. The germline V gene encodes CDR1 LGHNA and CDR2 YSLEER. Here the CDR3 reads CASSHQGGALVYGYTF. The CDR3 nucleotides read TGCGCCAGCAGCCACCAAGGGGGGGCTCTCGTTTATGGCTACACCTTC.

This clone has a handful of counts. This chain connects TRBV5-4 to TRBJ1-2; no clear D gene. Germline values: CDR1 SGHNT, CDR2 YYREEE (reference sequence). The CDR3 has 14 amino acids. Deletions cut 4 bases from V and 4 bases from J, with 14 bases between. The CDR3 nucleotides are TGTGCCAGCAGCATCCACAGCGGTAGCTATGGCTACACCTTC. This translates into CASSIHSGSYGYTF.

The rearrangement links TRBV27 to TRBJ1-4; no reliable D call. The CDR3 loop spans 13 amino acids. V lost 2 bases to trimming and J lost 7 bases, with 8 bases between them. The germline V gene encodes CDR1 MNHEY and CDR2 SMNVEV (reference sequence). CDR3 in amino acids: CASSLNAREKLFF. The CDR3, as DNA: TGTGCCAGCAGTTTAAATGCGCGTGAAAAACTGTTTTTT.

The chain links TRBV6-1 to TRBJ2-1; TRBD1 matches 7 bases. CDR3 size: 13 residues. V lost 6 bases and J lost 7; bases outside the gene matches: 6. Per germline, CDR1 MNHNS and CDR2 SASEGT. CDR3: CASSEPRGNEQFF. DNA for the CDR3: TGTGCCAGCAGCGAACCCAGGGGGAATGAGCAGTTCTTC.

The chain employs TRBV7-8 and TRBJ1-3; D not certain. The germline CDR1 and CDR2 sequences are SGHVS and FQNEAQ. This CDR3 has 15 residues. V gave up 5 bases and J gave up 0 bases, with 11 bases separating them. CDR3 region: CASSGGRGSGNTIYF. In DNA, the CDR3 is TGTGCCAGCAGCGGCGGACGGGGCTCTGGAAACACCATATATTTT. Combining the CDR3 with reference TRBV7-8 and TRBJ1-3 gives the whole variable domain GAGVSQSPRYKVAKRGQDVALRCDPISGHVSLFWYQQALGQGPEFLTYFQNEAQLDKSGLPSDRFFAERPEGSVSTLKIQRTQQEDSAVYLCASSGGRGSGNTIYFGEGSWLTVV.

To note about this clone: A junction boundary mismatches the germline segment, possibly from a read error. The chain couples TRBV7-9 to TRBJ2-7; 7 nucleotides line up with TRBD1. CDR1 SEHNR and CDR2 FQNEAQ come from the germline V gene (reference sequence). The CDR3 loop spans 14 amino acids. CDR3 sequence (DNA): TGTTCCAGCAGCTTAGAGGCAGGGGGCTACGAGCAGTACTTC. Translating gives CSSSLEAGGYEQYF.

This sequence joins TRBV28 and TRBJ2-1; 7 bases agree with TRBD1. V dropped 3 bases and J dropped 6; count of bases not matched to a gene: 14. Germline V gene sequence: CDR1 MDHEN, CDR2 SYDVKM. The CDR3 length is 17 residues. In nucleotides, the CDR3 is TGTGCCAGCAGTTTCTACTCGACAGGGATGGGGAGCAATGAGCAGTTCTTC. Its translation is CASSFYSTGMGSNEQFF.

The chain links TRBV9 to TRBJ2-1; possible D gene TRBD1, 6 bases. Germline-derived CDR1 and CDR2 are SGDLS and YYNGEE. V gave up 0 bases and J gave up 5 bases, with 9 bases separating them. This CDR3 comprises 14 residues. In DNA form, the CDR3 reads TGTGCCAGCAGCGTAGGAACAGGGCACAATGAGCAGTTCTTC. Protein: CASSVGTGHNEQFF.

A single count supports this clone. One junction end disagrees with the germline gene, perhaps due to a read error. The genes are TRBV10-2 and TRBJ2-7; 16 bases are a match to TRBD2. Germline V lookup: CDR1 WSHSY, CDR2 SAAADI. This CDR3 comprises 17 residues. The DNA for the CDR3 is TGCGCCACCCCTCCGGGACTAGCGGGAGGGCCGTCCTGCGAGCAGTACTTC. It is translated as CATPPGLAGGPSCEQYF.

The V call is TRBV18, the J call TRBJ2-2; 7 nucleotides agree with TRBD2. V shed 3 bases, J shed 0 bases, and the junction held 1 base outside the gene matches. The germline gives CDR1 KGHSH, CDR2 LQKENI. This CDR3 has 15 residues. The CDR3 DNA is TGTGCCAGCTCACCGGCGGGAGCGAACACCGGGGAGCTGTTTTTT. Translated, it gives CASSPAGANTGELFF.

DNA of the CDR3: TGTGCCAGCAGTCGACTAGATCGTGAGCAGTTCTTC. Translation: CASSRLDREQFF. The genes are TRBV2 and TRBJ2-1; a possible D gene is TRBD2 (6 bases). The CDR3 consists of 12 residues. V lost 5 bases and J lost 9, with 11 bases in between. Germline V gene sequence: CDR1 SNHLY, CDR2 FYNNEI.

This sequence joins TRBV18 and TRBJ1-3; D may be TRBD1 (6 bases). Per the germline V gene, CDR1 is KGHSH and CDR2 is LQKENI. Trimming removed 0 bases at V and 0 bases at J, with 12 bases between. The length of the CDR3 is 17 residues. CDR3 protein: CASSPPSGGHSGNTIYF. In nucleotides, the CDR3 is TGTGCCAGCTCACCACCGAGTGGGGGACACTCTGGAAACACCATATATTTT.

This chain connects TRBV9 to TRBJ2-6; D might be TRBD1 (6 bases). The germline CDR1 and CDR2 sequences are SGDLS and YYNGEE. V lost 2 bases and J 2 bases, leaving 11 bases between the germline ends. The CDR3 has 16 residues. The CDR3 region has the DNA TGTGCCAGCAGCGTCGGACAGTTCGCTGGGGCCAACGTCCTGACTTTC. It yields the protein CASSVGQFAGANVLTF.

This clone was seen more than once but under ten times. This chain links TRBV5-4 with TRBJ1-1, with D possibly TRBD1 on 6 matching bases. Germline CDR1 and CDR2: SGHNT and YYREEE (reference sequence). The CDR3 loop spans 14 amino acids. The ends were cut back, 1 base at V and 3 bases at J, with 10 bases in the middle. CDR3 in DNA: TGTGCCAGCAGCTTGCTATCAGGGGACACTGAAGCTTTCTTT. Its translation is CASSLLSGDTEAFF.